These 29 T cell receptor beta chains were all obtained from the same sample, sequenced in a study of Graves' ophthalmopathy and Graves' hyperthyroidism. Amplified TCR beta CDR3 regions were obtained using RNA transcripts as template. Scientists carried out first-round RT-PCR using HTBI primers and then a second-round multiplex PCR. TCRdb processed the multiplex PCR reads anew with MiXCR; each CDR3 protein has one entry. The table includes approximately 700,000 distinct CDR3 sequences, 35% to 45% detected once. Sequencing was done on a sample of peripheral blood. The receptors originated from an adult man with Graves' ophthalmopathy.

The sample holds a few counts of this clonotype. The chain carries TRBV10-3 and TRBJ2-2; tentatively, D is TRBD2 (7 bases). This CDR3 has 15 residues. The V end lost 4 bases, the J end lost 3 bases, and 12 bases lay between the germline ends. From germline, CDR1 is ENHRY and CDR2 SYGVKD. This CDR3 is CAISGGGGDTGELFF. Here the CDR3 DNA reads TGTGCCATCAGTGGAGGGGGGGGAGACACCGGGGAGCTGTTTTTT.

Regarding this clonotype: A much larger clone sits a single nucleotide away, making a read error possible. This sequence joins TRBV12-3 or TRBV12-4 and TRBJ1-2; no firm D call. Trimming stripped 3 bases from V and 2 bases from J, with 7 bases between. This CDR3 has 13 residues. The CDR3 protein is CASSFTRNYGYTF. DNA for the CDR3: TGTGCCAGCAGTTTTACGAGGAACTATGGCTACACCTTC.

Turning to this clonotype: Sequence at one end of the junction differs from germline and may be a read error. J is TRBJ2-5 and V is TRBV7-9, with D hard to call. CDR3 length: 15 residues. Germline CDR1 is SEHNR and CDR2 is FQNEAQ (reference sequence). CDR3 in DNA: TGCGCCAGCAGCTTGGACCGGACGCGTTGGGGGACCCAGTACTTC. Translated, it gives CASSLDRTRWGTQYF.

The V and J genes are TRBV2 and TRBJ2-2; TRBD1 matches 7 bases. The CDR3 length is 15 residues. Germline CDR1 and CDR2: SNHLY and FYNNEI. The trim removed 6 bases at V and 0 bases at J, leaving 4 bases unmatched. Written as DNA, the CDR3 is TGTGCCAGCAGGCCGGGACAGACGAACACCGGGGAGCTGTTTTTT. Protein sequence: CASRPGQTNTGELFF.

This clonotype showed up many times. The chain couples TRBV4-2 to TRBJ2-7; no definite D call. V lost 0 bases and J 3 bases, leaving 9 bases between the germline ends. This CDR3 contains 14 residues. Germline V CDR1 and CDR2: LGHNA, YNFKEQ. The CDR3 region has the DNA TGTGCCAGCAGCCAAGAAGTGGCCTACTACGAGCAGTACTTC. It encodes CASSQEVAYYEQYF.

The chain joins TRBV12-3 or TRBV12-4 to TRBJ2-5; maybe TRBD2 (6 bases). The CDR3 loop spans 15 amino acids. CDR3 amino acids: CASGYPGTRQETQYF. The CDR3 DNA follows: TGTGCTAGTGGTTATCCCGGGACTCGGCAAGAGACCCAGTACTTC.

On this clonotype itself: An end of the junction does not agree with germline; a read error may underlie this. The chain links TRBV29-1 to TRBJ2-1, with D possibly TRBD2 on 5 matching bases. This CDR3 has 12 residues. Germline V gene lookup returns CDR1 SQVTM and CDR2 ANQGSEA. CDR3 bases: TGCAGCGTCACGGACTGGTACAATGAGCAGCTCTTC. Residues: CSVTDWYNEQLF.

There are many counts of this clonotype. This chain uses TRBV10-3 with TRBJ2-7; 11 nucleotides agree with TRBD2. V trimming: 4 bases; J trimming: 7 bases; junction bases outside the gene matches: 12. This CDR3 contains 16 residues. Germline CDR1 and CDR2: ENHRY and SYGVKD. The CDR3 reads CAISGGLAADVGEQYF. The CDR3, as DNA: TGTGCCATCAGTGGGGGACTAGCGGCAGACGTGGGGGAGCAGTACTTC.

This clonotype was observed many times. The chain has TRBV7-2 and TRBJ1-1; D is unresolved. Per the germline V gene, CDR1 is SGHTA and CDR2 is FQGNSA. This CDR3 has 14 residues. V was shortened by 5 bases and J by 1 base, with 11 bases between the two germline ends. The CDR3 nucleotides are TGTGCCAGCAGCGTCCAATGGGGGAACACTGAAGCTTTCTTT. Residues: CASSVQWGNTEAFF.

This clonotype was counted many times. One end of the junction is discordant with germline, which a read error may explain. The V and J genes are TRBV5-5 and TRBJ2-5; D call uncertain. The CDR3 loop spans 13 amino acids. The germline V gene encodes CDR1 SGHKS and CDR2 YYEKEE (reference sequence). This CDR3 is CVSSLMGQETQYF. CDR3 sequence (DNA): TGTGTCAGCAGCTTGATGGGCCAAGAGACCCAGTACTTC.

Turning to this clonotype: One end of the junction is discordant with germline, which a read error may explain. The V gene is TRBV5-1, the J gene TRBJ1-2; no reliable D call. The CDR3 sequence is 15 residues long. Germline V gene data show CDR1 as SGHRS and CDR2 as YFSETQ. The CDR3 DNA follows: TGTGCCAGCAGCGTAGTAGCCGGGCAGGACTATGGCTACACCTTC. Translation: CASSVVAGQDYGYTF.

The rearrangement links TRBV2 to TRBJ2-7, with TRBD1 matching over 8 bases. This CDR3 spans 15 amino acids. Germline loops: CDR1 SNHLY, CDR2 FYNNEI. With 5 bases clipped from V and 0 bases from J, the junction kept 6 bases outside the gene matches. CDR3 sequence: CASSLQGASSYEQYF. CDR3 DNA sequence: TGTGCCAGCAGTCTCCAGGGGGCCTCCTCCTACGAGCAGTACTTC.

This clonotype was observed many times. The V gene is TRBV12-3 or TRBV12-4, the J gene TRBJ1-1; D is perhaps TRBD1 (5 bases). CDR3 length: 15 residues. Trimming removed 2 bases at V and 2 bases at J, with 12 bases between. The CDR3 nucleotides are TGTGCCAGCAGTTTATCGGGACCGCGAAACACTGAAGCTTTCTTT. It is translated as CASSLSGPRNTEAFF.

This clonotype was detected a few times. The rearrangement links TRBV7-9 to TRBJ2-7, with TRBD1 matching over 7 bases. CDR3 size: 15 residues. In germline, CDR1 is SEHNR, CDR2 FQNEAQ (reference sequence). With 6 bases clipped from V and 7 bases from J, the junction kept 15 bases outside the gene matches. CDR3 nucleotides: TGTGCCAGCAGTTATGACAGGGTACCATCTCGAGAGCAGTACTTC. Encoded protein: CASSYDRVPSREQYF.

This clonotype was counted at least ten times. The gene calls are TRBV5-1 and TRBJ1-4; D gene unclear. V was trimmed by 0 bases and J by 3 bases, leaving 12 bases between them. The germline V gene has CDR1 SGHRS and CDR2 YFSETQ. The CDR3 is made up of 16 amino acids. DNA of the CDR3: TGCGCCAGCAGCTTGGCCGAAGGGAGGCCTAATGAAAAACTGTTTTTT. Translation gives CASSLAEGRPNEKLFF.

This clonotype has ten or more counts. CDR3 sequence: CSARAASGGVGQYF. In DNA form, the CDR3 reads TGCAGTGCTAGAGCGGCTAGCGGGGGGGTAGGCCAGTACTTC. The chain has TRBV20-1 and TRBJ2-5; 12 nucleotides line up with TRBD2. J lost 10 bases, V lost 1 base, and 7 bases had no gene match. The germline V gene encodes CDR1 DFQATT and CDR2 SNEGSKA (reference sequence). The CDR3 totals 14 residues.

Remarks on this clonotype: This sequence may be a read error, since a much larger clone differs from it by one base. V gene TRBV2 combines with J gene TRBJ1-5; the D is unclear. Germline V gives CDR1 SNHLY, CDR2 FYNNEI. CDR3 length equals 13 residues. V lost 3 bases, J lost 3 bases, and 6 bases lay in between. CDR3 amino acids: CASSEGLNQPQHF. Written as DNA, the CDR3 is TGTGCCAGCAGTGAGGGTCTCAATCAGCCCCAGCATTTT.

At least ten counts were recorded for this clonotype. This chain links TRBV2 with TRBJ1-5; D is unresolved. Trimming removed 7 bases from V and 1 base from J, with 14 bases in between. Germline assignment: CDR1 SNHLY and CDR2 FYNNEI. This CDR3 region has 15 residues. The CDR3 coding sequence is TGTGCCAGCATTCGAGACACCCCGAGCAATCAGCCCCAGCATTTT. Its translation is CASIRDTPSNQPQHF. The complete variable domain, with remaining parts taken from reference TRBV2 and TRBJ1-5, reads EPEVTQTPSHQVTQMGQEVILRCVPISNHLYFYWYRQILGQKVEFLVSFYNNEISEKSEIFDDQFSVERPDGSNFTLKIRSTKLEDSAMYFCASIRDTPSNQPQHFGDGTRLSIL.

This clonotype was seen many times. V gene TRBV20-1 combines with J gene TRBJ1-2; a weak D match, TRBD1 (5 bases). The germline CDR1 and CDR2 sequences are DFQATT and SNEGSKA (reference sequence). The germline V and J ends were trimmed by 3 bases and 7 bases, with 15 bases remaining between them. This CDR3 contains 13 residues. The CDR3 region has the DNA TGCAGTGCTAGGATCCCTGGCGGGGGTGGCTACACCTTC. Protein: CSARIPGGGGYTF.

This clonotype was observed many times. The genes are TRBV7-9 and TRBJ1-3; D remains unclear. Trimming cost V 5 bases and J 8 bases, with 7 bases left between them. Germline lookup yields CDR1 SEHNR and CDR2 FQNEAQ (reference sequence). The CDR3 consists of 11 residues. The CDR3 sequence: CASSLTHTIYF. In DNA form, the CDR3 reads TGTGCCAGCAGCCTTACGCACACCATATATTTT.

This clonotype came up many times. The chain has TRBV2 and TRBJ2-6, with TRBD2 matching over 8 bases. The CDR3 is 15 amino acids. CDR1 is SNHLY and CDR2 is FYNNEI in the germline V gene. J lost 2 bases, V lost 9 bases, and 6 bases had no gene match. As DNA, the CDR3 is TGTGCCAGGACACGGGAGGGCCCTGGGGCCAACGTCCTGACTTTC. It encodes CARTREGPGANVLTF.

The chain carries TRBV30 and TRBJ1-2; D gene ambiguous. The CDR3 extends over 13 amino acids. Germline V gene lookup returns CDR1 GTSNPN and CDR2 SVGIG (reference sequence). Deletions cut 5 bases from V and 1 base from J, with 11 bases between. The CDR3 region is CAWSDLGNYGYTF. CDR3 DNA: TGTGCCTGGTCCGATCTCGGTAACTATGGCTACACCTTC.

This clonotype was recorded at least ten times. The gene calls are TRBV29-1 and TRBJ1-2; TRBD1 matches 8 bases. Germline V gives CDR1 SQVTM, CDR2 ANQGSEA. The CDR3 length is 13 residues. V gave up 4 bases and J gave up 7 bases; unmatched junction bases: 8. The CDR3 DNA follows: TGCAGCGTTGCCCCGGGACAGGAGAGTGGCTACACCTTC. Translating it yields CSVAPGQESGYTF.

This clonotype came up many times. The gene calls are TRBV7-3 and TRBJ1-6; 7 nucleotides match TRBD1. Germline trimming cut 0 bases from V and 6 bases from J; bases unmatched to any gene: 2. Germline assignment: CDR1 SGHTA and CDR2 FQGTGA. This CDR3 contains 15 residues. The CDR3: CASSLTGTANSPLHF. The CDR3 DNA reads as TGTGCCAGCAGCTTAACGGGGACAGCTAATTCACCCCTCCACTTT. Together with reference TRBV7-3 and TRBJ1-6, the CDR3 gives the full variable domain: GAGVSQTPSNKVTEKGKYVELRCDPISGHTALYWYRQSLGQGPEFLIYFQGTGAADDSGLPNDRFFAVRPEGSVSTLKIQRTERGDSAVYLCASSLTGTANSPLHFGNGTRLTVT.

This clonotype has ten or more counts. The DNA of the CDR3 is TGTGCCAGCAGTTCCGGGACAGTCGCCTACGAGCAGTACTTC. Translating gives CASSSGTVAYEQYF. The chain uses TRBV12-3 or TRBV12-4 and TRBJ2-7, with TRBD1 identical over 7 bases. The junction had 5 bases not matched to a gene; V was cut back by 4 bases and J by 2 bases. CDR3 length: 14 amino acids.

This clonotype was counted between two and nine times. The chain couples TRBV19 to TRBJ2-2; 9 nucleotides match TRBD2. Germline CDR1 is LNHDA and CDR2 is SQIVND (reference sequence). The CDR3 has 18 residues. The ends lost 0 bases at V and 4 bases at J; junction bases unmatched: 9. CDR3 coding DNA: TGTGCCAGTAGTATAGATTGGCCTAGCGGGGTTGGCACCGGGGAGCTGTTTTTT. Encoded protein: CASSIDWPSGVGTGELFF. Filled out from reference TRBV19 and TRBJ2-2, the complete variable domain reads DGGITQSPKYLFRKEGQNVTLSCEQNLNHDAMYWYRQDPGQGLRLIYYSQIVNDFQKGDIAEGYSVSREKKESFPLTVTSAQKNPTAFYLCASSIDWPSGVGTGELFFGEGSRLTVL.

About this clonotype itself: With a much larger clone just one base away, this may be a read error. The V gene is TRBV25-1, the J gene TRBJ2-5; D remains ambiguous. CDR3 length equals 14 residues. The germline gives CDR1 MGHDK, CDR2 SYGVNS. Between the trimmed V and J ends, which lost 5 bases and 5 bases, there was a span of 15 bases. The CDR3: CASSRATAKETQYF. CDR3 DNA sequence: TGTGCCAGCAGTAGAGCAACCGCCAAGGAGACCCAGTACTTC.

The chain couples TRBV11-2 to TRBJ2-2; no clear D. The V gene's germline CDR1 is SGHAT and CDR2 FQNNGV. V gave up 4 bases and J gave up 1 base, with 4 bases separating them. The CDR3 runs to 13 residues. The DNA of the CDR3 is TGTGCCAGCAGCTGGAAGAACACCGGGGAGCTGTTTTTT. Protein product: CASSWKNTGELFF. The entire variable domain, with the rest obtained from reference TRBV11-2 and TRBJ2-2, is as follows: EAGVAQSPRYKIIEKRQSVAFWCNPISGHATLYWYQQILGQGPKLLIQFQNNGVVDDSQLPKDRFSAERLKGVDSTLKIQPAKLEDSAVYLCASSWKNTGELFFGEGSRLTVL.

On this clonotype itself: A much larger clonotype is one base distant, so this may be a read error. V usage is TRBV7-2 and J usage is TRBJ2-2, with 7 bases identical to TRBD1. This CDR3 comprises 15 residues. CDR1 is SGHTA and CDR2 is FQGNSA in the germline V gene. The CDR3 DNA is TGTGCCGGCAGCTCACGGACAGGTTGGCCCGGGGAGCTGTTTTTT. Translated: CAGSSRTGWPGELFF.